The 20 T cell receptor beta chains below were found in one sample sequenced in a study of T cell repertoires in cytomegalovirus infection (dated by TCRdb to about 2019). The reads were generated on an Illumina HiSeq 1500. TCRdb trimmed public reads at Q25 via fastp, called clones via MiXCR and kept in-frame beta chains. All rows with the same CDR3 protein become a single entry with the most common DNA and genes. The table for this sample lists roughly 500,000 distinct CDR3 sequences; about 11% of them were counted only once. The leading ten clones occupy about 10% of the sample. What was sequenced was PBMCs. These receptors all come from a human donor in good health (CMV status not recorded). Some clones in this sample may be carry-over from other donors' samples.

This clonotype was seen many times. The V and J genes are TRBV15 and TRBJ2-5; tentatively, D is TRBD1 or TRBD2 (6 bases each). This CDR3 is 16 amino acids long. Trimming pared 1 base from V and 2 bases from J, leaving 14 bases between. Germline V gene sequence: CDR1 LNHNV, CDR2 YYDKDF (reference sequence). The DNA of the CDR3 is TGTGCCACCAGCAGAGGAAGAGGGGGGCGTCAAGAGACCCAGTACTTC. As protein: CATSRGRGGRQETQYF.

This clonotype was seen many times. The chain combines TRBV7-9 with TRBJ2-7; the match to TRBD2 covers 11 bases. The J segment lost 3 bases and the V segment lost 5 bases, leaving 9 bases of the junction unmatched. Germline V gene data show CDR1 as SEHNR and CDR2 as FQNEAQ (reference sequence). The CDR3 runs to 16 residues. CDR3 amino acids: CASSLGLAESIYEQYF. As DNA, the CDR3 is TGTGCCAGCAGCCTGGGACTAGCGGAGTCAATCTACGAGCAGTACTTC.

This chain connects TRBV19 to TRBJ1-1; a weak D match, TRBD1 (6 bases). Germline loops: CDR1 LNHDA, CDR2 SQIVND (reference sequence). This CDR3 spans 16 amino acids. The germline V and J ends were trimmed by 10 bases and 1 base, with 22 bases remaining between them. The CDR3 is CATIVNPRRGNTEAFF. Here the CDR3 DNA reads TGTGCCACCATAGTAAACCCCCGCAGGGGGAACACTGAAGCTTTCTTT. The whole variable domain, remainder taken from reference TRBV19 and TRBJ1-1, is DGGITQSPKYLFRKEGQNVTLSCEQNLNHDAMYWYRQDPGQGLRLIYYSQIVNDFQKGDIAEGYSVSREKKESFPLTVTSAQKNPTAFYLCATIVNPRRGNTEAFFGQGTRLTVV.

This clonotype was detected many times. This rearrangement joins TRBV2 to TRBJ2-3; 11 bases fit TRBD2. V lost 8 bases and J lost 3; bases outside the gene matches: 4. This CDR3 is built from 14 residues. Germline assignment: CDR1 SNHLY and CDR2 FYNNEI. The CDR3 protein is CASPASGRTDTQYF. The CDR3 nucleotides are TGTGCCAGCCCGGCTAGCGGGAGGACAGATACGCAGTATTTT.

The CDR3 DNA is TGCGCCAGCAGCCCGGGACGGCGACTCACCTTC. This codes for CASSPGRRLTF. The genes are TRBV5-1 and TRBJ1-2; weak D call: TRBD1 (5 bases). The V gene lost 4 bases and the J gene lost 13 bases, with 14 bases spanning the gap. This CDR3 region has 11 residues. Germline V gives CDR1 SGHRS, CDR2 YFSETQ.

The chain is built from TRBV20-1 and TRBJ2-3, with D tentatively TRBD2 (7 bases). V was trimmed by 0 bases and J by 2 bases, leaving 12 bases between them. The CDR3 contains 15 residues. Germline CDR1 is DFQATT and CDR2 is SNEGSKA (reference sequence). The CDR3 DNA sequence: TGCAGTGCTAGAGATGGGGCGGGGGCCACAGATACGCAGTATTTT. Protein: CSARDGAGATDTQYF.

This clonotype was seen many times. V usage is TRBV7-6 and J usage is TRBJ1-4; D unclear. The germline gives CDR1 SGHVS, CDR2 FNYEAQ. This CDR3 is 15 amino acids long. V was pared by 5 bases and J by 7 bases, with 17 bases between. The CDR3 here is CASSPGVMAGEKLFF. The CDR3 DNA sequence: TGTGCCAGCAGCCCTGGGGTTATGGCAGGTGAAAAACTGTTTTTT.

The chain couples TRBV6-5 to TRBJ2-1; 7 bases fit TRBD1. Germline lookup yields CDR1 MNHEY and CDR2 SVGAGI. The J segment lost 4 bases and the V segment lost 2 bases, leaving 5 bases of the junction unmatched. The CDR3 has 15 amino acids. The CDR3 DNA reads TGTGCCAGCAGTTACCGGGACAGCCGTTACAATGAGCAGTTCTTC. Translating gives CASSYRDSRYNEQFF.

This clonotype was counted at least ten times. The chain couples TRBV28 to TRBJ1-2; the match to TRBD1 covers 8 bases. Germline V gene data show CDR1 as MDHEN and CDR2 as SYDVKM. CDR3 length: 19 residues. Trimming at V came to 2 bases and at J to 3 bases, leaving 17 bases not matched to a gene. CDR3 sequence (DNA): TGTGCCAGCAGTTTAGGCAGGGGGCGCGACTTCCCAGTGCACTATGGCTACACCTTC. Translated, it gives CASSLGRGRDFPVHYGYTF.

This clonotype occurred many times. The rearrangement links TRBV12-3 or TRBV12-4 to TRBJ2-1; TRBD2 matches 12 bases. The J segment lost 7 bases and the V segment lost 6 bases, leaving 10 bases of the junction unmatched. CDR3 length: 16 amino acids. CDR3 coding DNA: TGTGCCAGCAGCCCACTCCTAGCGGGAGGGGGAAATGAGCAGTTCTTC. Its protein product is CASSPLLAGGGNEQFF.

Many counts were recorded for this clonotype. The chain links TRBV7-2 to TRBJ2-1, with 13 nucleotides matching TRBD2. This CDR3 is 17 amino acids long. Germline trimming cut 5 bases from V and 4 bases from J; bases unmatched to any gene: 8. Germline CDR1 and CDR2: SGHTA and FQGNSA. The CDR3 protein is CASSTGLAGIGYNEQFF. The CDR3 DNA reads TGTGCCAGCAGCACGGGACTAGCGGGAATAGGTTACAATGAGCAGTTCTTC.

The chain recombines TRBV30 with TRBJ1-1; 7 positions match TRBD1. V trimming: 4 bases; J trimming: 3 bases; junction bases outside the gene matches: 8. The CDR3 is 14 residues long. From germline, CDR1 is GTSNPN and CDR2 SVGIG (reference sequence). The CDR3 nucleotides are TGTGCCTGGACCGACCCCGACAGGGACACTGAAGCTTTCTTT. This gives the protein CAWTDPDRDTEAFF.

On this clonotype: One end of the junction does not line up with germline, which may come from a read error. The chain couples TRBV27 to TRBJ1-6; TRBD1 is a possible D gene (5 bases). Germline lookup yields CDR1 MNHEY and CDR2 SMNVEV (reference sequence). The CDR3 consists of 13 residues. The CDR3 region is CASRRGANSPLNF. CDR3 coding DNA: TGTGCCAGCAGGAGAGGGGCTAATTCACCCCTCAACTTT.

In its sample, this clonotype was seen many times. The J gene is TRBJ1-5, the V gene TRBV6-5, with D perhaps matching TRBD1 (5 bases). Germline V gene data show CDR1 as MNHEY and CDR2 as SVGAGI. Trimming took 6 bases from V and 6 from J, leaving 27 bases between them. This CDR3 comprises 18 residues. DNA for the CDR3: TGTGCCAGCAGGCCGACATTTACTTGGGACTCTATAGCTCAGCCCCAGCATTTT. It specifies CASRPTFTWDSIAQPQHF.

This clonotype appeared many times. This chain links TRBV7-2 with TRBJ1-1; weak D call: TRBD1 (5 bases). The germline V gene encodes CDR1 SGHTA and CDR2 FQGNSA. The CDR3 spans 17 residues. V was trimmed by 4 bases and J by 0 bases, leaving 18 bases between them. CDR3 residues: CASSSPGKGEMNTEAFF. The CDR3 DNA reads as TGTGCCAGCAGCTCCCCAGGGAAAGGGGAGATGAACACTGAAGCTTTCTTT.

As concerns this clonotype: One end of the junction varies from germline; a read error may be responsible. V usage is TRBV7-9 and J usage is TRBJ1-1; D remains ambiguous. The CDR3 is made up of 13 amino acids. Per germline, CDR1 SEHNR and CDR2 FQNEAQ (reference sequence). CDR3 loop: CANSLQGYTEAFF. In nucleotides, the CDR3 is TGTGCCAACAGCCTACAAGGGTACACTGAAGCTTTCTTT.

This clonotype has ten or more counts. The V gene is TRBV5-6, the J gene TRBJ2-5, with TRBD2 matching 11 bases. Germline V CDR1 and CDR2: SGHDT, YYEEEE. V lost 6 bases and J lost 1; bases outside the gene matches: 8. The CDR3 has 16 residues. The CDR3, as DNA: TGTGCCAGCAAAATGCTAGCGGGAGGACGCCAAGAGACCCAGTACTTC. Encoded protein: CASKMLAGGRQETQYF.

This clonotype was observed a few times. The chain is built from TRBV28 and TRBJ2-3, with D maybe TRBD2 (7 bases). This CDR3 contains 15 residues. With 5 bases removed from V and 5 bases from J, the gap between germline ends came to 17 bases. CDR1 MDHEN and CDR2 SYDVKM come from the germline V gene. In DNA form, the CDR3 reads TGTGCCAGCAGTCCATTGGGGGGGCAGGAAGATACGCAGTATTTT. The encoded protein is CASSPLGGQEDTQYF.

Ten or more counts support this clonotype. The V call is TRBV6-1, the J call TRBJ2-5; TRBD2 matches at 7 bases. Germline V gene lookup returns CDR1 MNHNS and CDR2 SASEGT. CDR3 size: 14 residues. Germline trimming cut 1 base from V and 5 bases from J; bases unmatched to any gene: 4. In DNA form, the CDR3 reads TGTGCCAGCAGTGAAGAGGGAGGGGCTGAGACCCAGTACTTC. Its translation: CASSEEGGAETQYF.

This clonotype was detected many times. DNA for the CDR3: TGCAGTGCTTGGGGAGGGACAGGGGGCAGTTCACCCCTCCACTTT. Amino acids: CSAWGGTGGSSPLHF. The chain recombines TRBV20-1 with TRBJ1-6, with 12 nucleotides matching TRBD1. Germline loops: CDR1 DFQATT, CDR2 SNEGSKA (reference sequence). CDR3 length: 15 residues. The V and J ends lost 5 bases and 9 bases, in that order; junction bases with no gene match: 8.